The present entry profiles one TCR beta chain with its context. Its antigen is undetermined. This CDR3 is built from 17 residues. The V and J ends lost 1 base and 8 bases respectively, with 20 bases between them. The germline CDR1 and CDR2 sequences are SEHNR and FQNEAQ (reference sequence). This sample stems from a study of T cell repertoires in cytomegalovirus infection. At the level of the study: CMV epitopes that were recently identified and HLA-C-restricted were used alongside well-studied HLA-B-restricted ones. Matching HLA type, along with CMV infection, was indicated by public TCR beta signatures.

TCRdb called the reads again in MiXCR, with one record for every CDR3 protein. This sample carries approximately 270,000 distinct CDR3 sequences, roughly a fifth of them seen once, and the ten largest clones take 15% to 20%. Study outcomes and limitations: HLA-C-restricted TCR beta clonotypes specific for CMV led the ex vivo response.

This TCR was sampled from a human donor in good health (CMV status not recorded). Some clones in this sample may be carry-over from other donors' samples. Specimen: cultured PBMCs, collected from culture after CMV antigen stimulation. The chain has TRBV7-9 and TRBJ1-4, with unresolved D. CDR3 in DNA: TGTGCCAGCAGCTTAGAAGGTGGGAACGCTGGAATAGAAAAACTGTTTTTT. This gives the protein CASSLEGGNAGIEKLFF.